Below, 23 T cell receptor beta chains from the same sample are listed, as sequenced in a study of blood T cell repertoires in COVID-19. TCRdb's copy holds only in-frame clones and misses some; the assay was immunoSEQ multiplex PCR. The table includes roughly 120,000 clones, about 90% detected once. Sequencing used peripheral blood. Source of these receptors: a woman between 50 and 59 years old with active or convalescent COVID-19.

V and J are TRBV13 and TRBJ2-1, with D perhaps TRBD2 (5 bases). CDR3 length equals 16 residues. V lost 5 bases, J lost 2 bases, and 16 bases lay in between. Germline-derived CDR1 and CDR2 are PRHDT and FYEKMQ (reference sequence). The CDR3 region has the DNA TGTGCCAGCAGCCCCGCCGGACTCCAAGCCTACAATGAGCAGTTCTTC. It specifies CASSPAGLQAYNEQFF. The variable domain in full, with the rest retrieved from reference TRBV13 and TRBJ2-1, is AAGVIQSPRHLIKEKRETATLKCYPIPRHDTVYWYQQGPGQDPQFLISFYEKMQSDKGSIPDRFSAQQFSDYHSELNMSSLELGDSALYFCASSPAGLQAYNEQFFGPGTRLTVL.

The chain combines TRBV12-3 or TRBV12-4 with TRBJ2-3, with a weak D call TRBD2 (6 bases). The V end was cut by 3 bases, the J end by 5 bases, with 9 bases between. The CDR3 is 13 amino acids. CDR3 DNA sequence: TGTGCCAGCAGTTTTCTGGGAGGAGATACGCAGTATTTT. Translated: CASSFLGGDTQYF.

The DNA for the CDR3 is TGTGCCTGGAGTGTTTCCGATCGGTATGGCTACACCTTC. Encoded protein: CAWSVSDRYGYTF. The J gene is TRBJ1-2, the V gene TRBV30; no definite D call. The V gene's germline CDR1 is GTSNPN and CDR2 SVGIG (reference sequence). This CDR3 region has 13 residues. V was pared by 0 bases and J by 5 bases, with 10 bases between.

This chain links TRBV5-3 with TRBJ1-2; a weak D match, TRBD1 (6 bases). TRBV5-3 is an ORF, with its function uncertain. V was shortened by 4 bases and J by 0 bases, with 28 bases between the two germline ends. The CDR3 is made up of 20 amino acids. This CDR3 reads CARSPGDLIYKARANYGYTF. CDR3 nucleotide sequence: TGTGCCAGAAGCCCAGGGGACCTTATATATAAAGCCCGAGCTAACTATGGCTACACCTTC.

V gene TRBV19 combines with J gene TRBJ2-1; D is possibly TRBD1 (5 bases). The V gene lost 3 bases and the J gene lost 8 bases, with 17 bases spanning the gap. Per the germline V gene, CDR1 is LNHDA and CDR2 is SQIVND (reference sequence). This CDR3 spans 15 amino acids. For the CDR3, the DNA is TGTGCCAGTAGTATTCGGCGGCGGCAGGGTGATGAGCAGTTCTTC. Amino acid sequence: CASSIRRRQGDEQFF.

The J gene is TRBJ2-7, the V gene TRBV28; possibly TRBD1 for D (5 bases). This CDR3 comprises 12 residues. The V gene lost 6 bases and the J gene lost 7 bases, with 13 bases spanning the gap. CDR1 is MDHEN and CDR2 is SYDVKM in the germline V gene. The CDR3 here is CASSPSPGEQYF. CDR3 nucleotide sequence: TGTGCCAGCAGCCCTAGTCCAGGGGAGCAGTACTTC. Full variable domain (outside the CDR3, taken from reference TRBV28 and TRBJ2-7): DVKVTQSSRYLVKRTGEKVFLECVQDMDHENMFWYRQDPGLGLRLIYFSYDVKMKEKGDIPEGYSVSREKKERFSLILESASTNQTSMYLCASSPSPGEQYFGPGTRLTVT.

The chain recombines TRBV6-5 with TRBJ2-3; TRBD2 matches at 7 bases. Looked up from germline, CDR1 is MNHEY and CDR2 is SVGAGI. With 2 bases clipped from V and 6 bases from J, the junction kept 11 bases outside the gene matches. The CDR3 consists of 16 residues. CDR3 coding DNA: TGTGCCAGCAGTTACCGGCGGGAGCTCCTTGGGGATACGCAGTATTTT. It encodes CASSYRRELLGDTQYF.

Written as DNA, the CDR3 is TGCGCCAGCAGCCAGGGGACACTGGAGACCCAGTACTTC. Its translation: CASSQGTLETQYF. V gene TRBV4-1 combines with J gene TRBJ2-5; D is perhaps TRBD1 (6 bases). V shed 3 bases and J shed 5 bases, with 10 bases lying between them. CDR1 and CDR2 from the germline V gene are MGHRA and YSYEKL. CDR3 length equals 13 residues.

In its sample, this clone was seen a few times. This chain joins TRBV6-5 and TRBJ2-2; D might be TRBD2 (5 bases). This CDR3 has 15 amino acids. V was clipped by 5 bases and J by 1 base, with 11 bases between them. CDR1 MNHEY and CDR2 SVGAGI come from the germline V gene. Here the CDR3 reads CASSLSDLNTGELFF. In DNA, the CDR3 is TGTGCCAGCAGTCTATCGGACTTGAACACCGGGGAGCTGTTTTTT.

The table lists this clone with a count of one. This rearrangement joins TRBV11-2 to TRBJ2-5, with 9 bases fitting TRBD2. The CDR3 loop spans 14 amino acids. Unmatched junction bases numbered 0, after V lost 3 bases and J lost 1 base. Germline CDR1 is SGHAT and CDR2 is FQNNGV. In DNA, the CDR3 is TGTGCCAGCAGCTTTAGCGGGAGCCAAGAGACCCAGTACTTC. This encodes CASSFSGSQETQYF.

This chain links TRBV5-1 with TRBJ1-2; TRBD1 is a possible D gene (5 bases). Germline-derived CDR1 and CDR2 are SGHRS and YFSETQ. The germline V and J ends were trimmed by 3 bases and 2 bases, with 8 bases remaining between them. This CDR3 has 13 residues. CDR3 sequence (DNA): TGCGCCAGCAGCTCGGCAGGGAACTATGGCTACACCTTC. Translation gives CASSSAGNYGYTF. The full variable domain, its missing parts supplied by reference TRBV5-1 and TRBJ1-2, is KAGVTQTPRYLIKTRGQQVTLSCSPISGHRSVSWYQQTPGQGLQFLFEYFSETQRNKGNFPGRFSGRQFSNSRSEMNVSTLELGDSALYLCASSSAGNYGYTFGSGTRLTVV.

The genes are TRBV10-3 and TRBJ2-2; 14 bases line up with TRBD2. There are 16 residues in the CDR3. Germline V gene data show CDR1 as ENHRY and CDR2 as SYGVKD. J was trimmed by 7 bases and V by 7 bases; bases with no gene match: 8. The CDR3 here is CAITGTSGRGGGELFF. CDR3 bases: TGTGCCATCACCGGGACTAGCGGGAGAGGAGGCGGGGAGCTGTTTTTT.

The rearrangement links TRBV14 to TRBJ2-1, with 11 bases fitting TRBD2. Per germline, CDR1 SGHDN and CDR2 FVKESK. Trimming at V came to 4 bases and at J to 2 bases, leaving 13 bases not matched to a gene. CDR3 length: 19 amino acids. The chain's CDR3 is CASSLSGLAVMSAYNEQFF. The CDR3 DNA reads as TGTGCCAGCAGCCTGTCGGGACTAGCGGTGATGAGCGCCTACAATGAGCAGTTCTTC.

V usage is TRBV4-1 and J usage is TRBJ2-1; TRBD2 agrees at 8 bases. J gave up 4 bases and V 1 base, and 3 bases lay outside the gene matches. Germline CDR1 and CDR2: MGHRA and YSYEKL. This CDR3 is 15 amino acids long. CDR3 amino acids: CASSQAGGSYNEQFF. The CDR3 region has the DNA TGCGCCAGCAGCCAAGCGGGAGGGTCTTACAATGAGCAGTTCTTC.

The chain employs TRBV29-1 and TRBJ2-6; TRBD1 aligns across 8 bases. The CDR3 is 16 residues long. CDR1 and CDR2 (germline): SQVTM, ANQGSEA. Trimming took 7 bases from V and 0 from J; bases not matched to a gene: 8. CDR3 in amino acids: CSAWDRTNSGANVLTF. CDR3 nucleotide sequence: TGCAGCGCCTGGGACAGGACGAACTCTGGGGCCAACGTCCTGACTTTC.

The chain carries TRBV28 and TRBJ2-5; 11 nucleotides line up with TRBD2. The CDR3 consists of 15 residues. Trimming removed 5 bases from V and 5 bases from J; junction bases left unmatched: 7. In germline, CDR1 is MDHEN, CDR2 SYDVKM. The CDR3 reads CASSPLAGGGETQYF. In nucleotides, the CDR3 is TGTGCCAGCAGTCCCCTAGCGGGAGGCGGGGAGACCCAGTACTTC.

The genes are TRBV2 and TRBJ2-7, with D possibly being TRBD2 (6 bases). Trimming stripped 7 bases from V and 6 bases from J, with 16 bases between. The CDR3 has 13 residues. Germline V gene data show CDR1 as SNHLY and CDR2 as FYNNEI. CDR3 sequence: CASIVWRDGEQYF. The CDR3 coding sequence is TGTGCCAGCATCGTTTGGCGGGATGGCGAGCAGTACTTC.

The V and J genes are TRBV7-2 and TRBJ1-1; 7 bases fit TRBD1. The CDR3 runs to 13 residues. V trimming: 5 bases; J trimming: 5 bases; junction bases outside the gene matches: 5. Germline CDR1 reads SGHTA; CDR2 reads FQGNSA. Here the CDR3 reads CASSKDRRTEAFF. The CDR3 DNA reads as TGTGCCAGCAGCAAGGACAGGCGGACTGAAGCTTTCTTT.

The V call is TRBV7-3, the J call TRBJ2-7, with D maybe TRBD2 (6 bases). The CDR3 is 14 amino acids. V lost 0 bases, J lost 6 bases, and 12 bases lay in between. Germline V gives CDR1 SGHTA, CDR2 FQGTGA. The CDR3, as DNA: TGTGCCAGCAGCTTAACGCGGGGCCATGGCGAGCAGTACTTC. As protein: CASSLTRGHGEQYF.

The CDR3 reads CATSDFFGQQETQYF. CDR3 in DNA: TGTGCCACCAGTGATTTCTTCGGACAGCAAGAGACCCAGTACTTC. V is TRBV24-1 and J is TRBJ2-5; D possibly corresponds to TRBD1 (6 bases). This CDR3 comprises 15 residues. Germline assignment: CDR1 KGHDR and CDR2 SFDVKD. Trimming stripped 1 base from V and 2 bases from J, with 10 bases between.

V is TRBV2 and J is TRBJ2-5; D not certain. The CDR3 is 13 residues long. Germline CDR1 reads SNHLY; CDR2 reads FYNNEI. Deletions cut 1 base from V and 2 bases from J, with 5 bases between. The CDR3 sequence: CASSEEQQETQYF. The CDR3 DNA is TGTGCCAGCAGTGAAGAACAGCAAGAGACCCAGTACTTC.

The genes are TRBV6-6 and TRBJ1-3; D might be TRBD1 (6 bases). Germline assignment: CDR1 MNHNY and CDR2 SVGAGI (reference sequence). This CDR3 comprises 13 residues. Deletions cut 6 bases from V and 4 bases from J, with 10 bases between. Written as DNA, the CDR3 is TGTGCCAGCAGCCGGGACATCGGAAACACCATATATTTT. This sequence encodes CASSRDIGNTIYF.

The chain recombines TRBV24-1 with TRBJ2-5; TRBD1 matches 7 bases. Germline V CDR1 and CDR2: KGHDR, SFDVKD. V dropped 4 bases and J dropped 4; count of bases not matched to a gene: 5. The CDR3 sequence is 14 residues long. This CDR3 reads CATSDPRDRETQYF. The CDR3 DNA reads TGTGCCACCAGTGACCCCCGGGACAGAGAGACCCAGTACTTC.